This entry lists 17 T cell receptor beta chains sequenced from one sample in a study of cytomegalovirus exposure and HLA in healthy donors. The PCR ran on 60 Vbeta and 13 Jbeta primers. Produced via immunoSEQ multiplex PCR; TCRdb's table is partial and in-frame only. The repertoire includes around 140,000 clones, around three quarters of them detected once, and around 13% sits in the top ten. What was sequenced was PBMCs. The receptors were gathered from a man aged 35 to 55 in good health and CMV-seropositive.

This clone was counted once. The V call is TRBV27, the J call TRBJ2-5; weak D call: TRBD1 (6 bases). CDR1 and CDR2 from the germline V gene are MNHEY and SMNVEV (reference sequence). The ends were cut back, 1 base at V and 7 bases at J, with 16 bases in the middle. The CDR3 covers 15 residues. CDR3 sequence reads: CASSLFGRGVGTQYF. DNA of the CDR3: TGTGCCAGCAGTTTATTCGGCAGGGGAGTAGGGACCCAGTACTTC.

In its sample, this clone was seen once. This chain connects TRBV27 to TRBJ1-1; a possible D gene is TRBD1 (6 bases). V lost 0 bases to trimming and J lost 3 bases, with 11 bases between them. This CDR3 has 15 residues. Germline values: CDR1 MNHEY, CDR2 SMNVEV (reference sequence). In DNA form, the CDR3 reads TGTGCCAGCAGTTTATCGAGGGGGTTTCACACTGAAGCTTTCTTT. This encodes CASSLSRGFHTEAFF.

This chain uses TRBV10-3 with TRBJ2-2; 9 bases map to TRBD2. This CDR3 spans 14 amino acids. The V gene's germline CDR1 is ENHRY and CDR2 SYGVKD. J was trimmed by 4 bases and V by 6 bases; bases with no gene match: 3. CDR3: CAISLTSGTGELFF. DNA for the CDR3: TGTGCCATCAGCCTGACTAGCGGCACCGGGGAGCTGTTTTTT.

The chain recombines TRBV5-6 with TRBJ2-5, with a tentative D call TRBD2 (5 bases). The J call could be wrong; TRBJ2-7 is a better fit for the DNA end. In germline, CDR1 is SGHDT, CDR2 YYEEEE. The CDR3 is made up of 14 amino acids. Here the CDR3 DNA reads TGTGCCAGCAGCTCCTATGGGAGCGACTACGAGCAGTACTTC. This translates into CASSSYGSDYEQYF.

The chain uses TRBV7-9 and TRBJ1-1; D may be TRBD1 (6 bases). The V and J ends lost 5 bases and 7 bases respectively, with 11 bases between them. The germline gives CDR1 SEHNR, CDR2 FQNEAQ (reference sequence). The CDR3 is made up of 12 amino acids. The CDR3 protein is CASSLGHDEAFF. Written as DNA, the CDR3 is TGTGCCAGCAGCCTGGGACACGATGAAGCTTTCTTT.

The rearrangement links TRBV11-2 to TRBJ2-3; 7 bases are shared with TRBD1. The germline V gene has CDR1 SGHAT and CDR2 FQNNGV. The trim removed 3 bases at V and 5 bases at J, leaving 5 bases unmatched. The CDR3 totals 14 residues. CDR3 coding DNA: TGTGCCAGCAGCTTCTACCGACAGGGAGATACGCAGTATTTT. Its translation: CASSFYRQGDTQYF.

This chain connects TRBV5-4 to TRBJ2-2, with 10 bases lining up with TRBD2. The ends lost 4 bases at V and 3 bases at J; junction bases unmatched: 3. The V gene's germline CDR1 is SGHNT and CDR2 YYREEE (reference sequence). The CDR3 spans 15 residues. CDR3 amino acids: CASSPSGRDTGELFF. DNA for the CDR3: TGTGCCAGCAGCCCGAGCGGGAGGGACACCGGGGAGCTGTTTTTT.

This sequence joins TRBV7-9 and TRBJ1-2; 9 nucleotides line up with TRBD1. After removal of 7 bases from V and 1 base from J, the junction contained 13 bases not matched to a gene. CDR1 SEHNR and CDR2 FQNEAQ come from the germline V gene (reference sequence). This CDR3 has 17 residues. The CDR3 nucleotides read TGTGCCAGCAAGAATCTAAAAGGGACAGGGCTTAACTATGGCTACACCTTC. This translates into CASKNLKGTGLNYGYTF.

This chain connects TRBV14 to TRBJ2-3; D perhaps matches TRBD2 (5 bases). Trimming stripped 6 bases from V and 2 bases from J, with 12 bases between. The CDR3 is made up of 14 amino acids. CDR1 is SGHDN and CDR2 is FVKESK in the germline V gene. The CDR3 nucleotides read TGTGCCAGCAGAACGAGCGGATACACAGATACGCAGTATTTT. Protein: CASRTSGYTDTQYF.

The chain joins TRBV5-4 to TRBJ2-1; TRBD1 matches at 8 bases. The germline V gene has CDR1 SGHNT and CDR2 YYREEE (reference sequence). This CDR3 comprises 16 residues. After removal of 2 bases from V and 8 bases from J, the junction contained 12 bases not matched to a gene. Written as DNA, the CDR3 is TGTGCCAGCAGCTTCAGGGGGCGGGATGGGGGATATGAGCAGTTCTTC. It translates to CASSFRGRDGGYEQFF. Filled out from reference TRBV5-4 and TRBJ2-1, the complete variable domain reads ETGVTQSPTHLIKTRGQQVTLRCSSQSGHNTVSWYQQALGQGPQFIFQYYREEENGRGNFPPRFSGLQFPNYSSELNVNALELDDSALYLCASSFRGRDGGYEQFFGPGTRLTVL.

The rearrangement uses TRBV5-4 and TRBJ2-3, with TRBD2 as a possible D gene (6 bases). There are 16 residues in the CDR3. From germline, CDR1 is SGHNT and CDR2 YYREEE (reference sequence). V was pared by 0 bases and J by 0 bases, with 11 bases between. CDR3 residues: CASSLAAGPSTDTQYF. Written as DNA, the CDR3 is TGTGCCAGCAGCTTGGCAGCGGGCCCTAGCACAGATACGCAGTATTTT.

The chain employs TRBV27 and TRBJ2-7; D gene uncertain. Trimming cost V 8 bases and J 1 base, with 12 bases left between them. The CDR3 totals 13 residues. The germline V gene encodes CDR1 MNHEY and CDR2 SMNVEV (reference sequence). The CDR3, as DNA: TGTGCCAGCGGAGACGGATCTTCCTACGAGCAGTACTTC. This translates into CASGDGSSYEQYF.

The gene calls are TRBV2 and TRBJ2-2; 14 bases line up with TRBD2. CDR1 is SNHLY and CDR2 is FYNNEI in the germline V gene. V was clipped by 4 bases and J by 4 bases; unmatched bases: 8. There are 18 residues in the CDR3. The DNA for the CDR3 is TGTGCCAGCAGTGGTAGACTAGCGGGAGGGCCAGGCACCGGGGAGCTGTTTTTT. Translated, it gives CASSGRLAGGPGTGELFF. The complete variable domain, with remaining parts taken from reference TRBV2 and TRBJ2-2, reads EPEVTQTPSHQVTQMGQEVILRCVPISNHLYFYWYRQILGQKVEFLVSFYNNEISEKSEIFDDQFSVERPDGSNFTLKIRSTKLEDSAMYFCASSGRLAGGPGTGELFFGEGSRLTVL.

The V and J genes are TRBV15 and TRBJ1-2; the D gene is possibly TRBD1 (5 bases). The CDR3 loop spans 14 amino acids. V lost 0 bases and J 8 bases, leaving 13 bases between the germline ends. Germline loops: CDR1 LNHNV, CDR2 YYDKDF (reference sequence). CDR3 coding DNA: TGTGCCACCAGCAGAGACGTCGGGGGTTGGGGCTACACCTTC. Translating gives CATSRDVGGWGYTF.

The genes are TRBV5-4 and TRBJ1-6, with 9 bases identical to TRBD1. The germline V gene encodes CDR1 SGHNT and CDR2 YYREEE (reference sequence). Trimming cost V 4 bases and J 6 bases; bases outside gene matches: 5. The CDR3 is made up of 15 amino acids. CDR3 nucleotides: TGTGCCAGCAGCCCTCAGACAGGGGGTAATTCACCCCTCCACTTT. It is translated as CASSPQTGGNSPLHF.

The chain's CDR3 is CASSTHIPMTGETQYF. The CDR3 nucleotides read TGTGCCAGCAGCACACATATCCCCATGACGGGAGAGACCCAGTACTTC. This chain joins TRBV7-2 and TRBJ2-5; D is unclear. This CDR3 has 16 amino acids. Trimming shortened V by 5 bases and J by 4 bases, and 20 bases separated the two germline ends. CDR1 SGHTA and CDR2 FQGNSA come from the germline V gene.

The chain uses TRBV28 and TRBJ2-2; TRBD1 matches at 9 bases. V lost 8 bases and J lost 2; bases outside the gene matches: 15. The CDR3 loop spans 18 amino acids. Per the germline V gene, CDR1 is MDHEN and CDR2 is SYDVKM. Here the CDR3 DNA reads TGTGCCAGCGGATATTTAACAGGGGGCGGTCTAAACACCGGGGAGCTGTTTTTT. Its protein is CASGYLTGGGLNTGELFF.